The present TCR beta chain was sequenced within a study of cytomegalovirus exposure and HLA in healthy donors. Study-wide results and caveats: Exclusion applied to some V segments, including TRBV6-2 and TRBV6-3, as they were indistinguishable. Specificity of three CMV-associated chains for CMV antigens was verified in vitro. Donor immune exposure was known only as CMV serostatus.

This clone has a handful of counts. Its antigen is as yet unknown. PCR primers comprised 60 Vbeta and 13 Jbeta primers. Repertoires were generated with immunoSEQ multiplex PCR, while TCRdb's copy carries only in-frame clones and drops some. The table includes over 70,000 clones, 80% detected once. Trimming cost V 0 bases and J 8 bases; bases outside gene matches: 10. Germline lookup yields CDR1 MGHRA and CDR2 YSYEKL. This CDR3 has 17 amino acids. All the people who gave samples were healthy bone marrow donors. V gene TRBV4-1 combines with J gene TRBJ1-2; TRBD1 matches at 12 bases. Sequencing was performed on PBMCs. This TCR was sampled from a man between 18 and 35 years old in good health and CMV-seronegative. CDR3 nucleotide sequence: TGCGCCAGCAGCCAAGATTGGTCGGGACAGGGGGCGTGGGGCTACACCTTC. This encodes CASSQDWSGQGAWGYTF.